This TCR beta chain was profiled in a study of cytomegalovirus exposure and HLA in healthy donors. The CDR3 contains 14 residues. The V gene lost 0 bases and the J gene lost 7 bases, with 13 bases spanning the gap. It was with 60 Vbeta and 13 Jbeta primers that the PCR ran. Method: immunoSEQ multiplex PCR; TCRdb's copy keeps in-frame clones and lacks some. The sample lists some 67,000 clones, around three quarters seen once, with roughly 7.7% in the top ten. Sequencing was performed on PBMCs. The sequence came from a man aged 55 to 70 in good health and CMV-seropositive. The gene calls are TRBV23-1 and TRBJ2-7; no definite D call. TRBV23-1 is an ORF, and what it does is uncertain. The CDR3 here is CASSQSVELWEQYF. The CDR3 DNA reads TGCGCCAGCAGTCAATCCGTCGAACTGTGGGAGCAGTACTTC.